This TCR beta chain was retrieved from a study of regulatory T cells in long-lasting Graves disease. Sequencing libraries for TCR beta were prepared with iRepertoire HTBI primers and Arm-PCR of CDR3 regions. TCRdb re-called the multiplex PCR reads with MiXCR, one entry per CDR3 protein. The profile shows about 460,000 distinct CDR3 sequences, approximately 14% of them singletons. Time point specified: newly diagnosed GD, antithyroid drugs for less than 3 months. The TCR library used RNA extracted from PBMCs. An endocrinology department in Xi'an, China, recruited the patients. From germline, CDR1 is WSHSY and CDR2 SAAADI. Between the trimmed V and J ends, which lost 0 bases and 9 bases, there was a span of 15 bases. The CDR3 contains 15 residues. This same sample was also taken into another study, of T cells in Graves' hyperthyroidism and ophthalmopathy. That work adds: Clinical symptoms, serum thyroxine, TRAb, thyroid ultrasound and orbital computed tomography informed diagnoses. HTBI primers were the set used in a first-round RT-PCR of the TCR CDR3. It was a median approximately 7.1 months before onset that the model predicted ophthalmopathy.

The chain employs TRBV10-2 and TRBJ1-5; D gene unclear. The clonotype comes from a woman aged 45-65 years with Graves disease. This specimen was peripheral blood mononuclear cells (PBMCs), taken at new diagnosis, from a patient treated with antithyroid drugs. CDR3 region: CASSESTTAHGPQHF. The CDR3 region has the DNA TGCGCCAGCAGTGAGTCGACGACGGCACACGGGCCCCAGCATTTT.